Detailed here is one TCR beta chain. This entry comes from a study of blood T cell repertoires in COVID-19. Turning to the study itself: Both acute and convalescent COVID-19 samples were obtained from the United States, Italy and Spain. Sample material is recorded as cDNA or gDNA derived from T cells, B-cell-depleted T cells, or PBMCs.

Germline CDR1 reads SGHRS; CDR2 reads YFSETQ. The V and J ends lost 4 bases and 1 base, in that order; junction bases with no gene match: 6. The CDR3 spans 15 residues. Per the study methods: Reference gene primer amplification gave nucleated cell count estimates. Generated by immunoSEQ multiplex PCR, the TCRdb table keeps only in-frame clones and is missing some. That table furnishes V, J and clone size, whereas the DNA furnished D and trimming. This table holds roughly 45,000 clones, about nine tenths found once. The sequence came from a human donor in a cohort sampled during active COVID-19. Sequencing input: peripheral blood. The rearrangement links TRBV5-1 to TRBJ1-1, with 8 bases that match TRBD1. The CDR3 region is CASSQAGTGNTEAFF. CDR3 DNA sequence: TGCGCCAGCAGCCAAGCCGGGACAGGGAACACTGAAGCTTTCTTT. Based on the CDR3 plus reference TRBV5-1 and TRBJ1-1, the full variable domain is KAGVTQTPRYLIKTRGQQVTLSCSPISGHRSVSWYQQTPGQGLQFLFEYFSETQRNKGNFPGRFSGRQFSNSRSEMNVSTLELGDSALYLCASSQAGTGNTEAFFGQGTRLTVV.